This entry lists 14 T cell receptor beta chains sequenced from one sample in a study of blood T cell repertoires in COVID-19. Only in-frame clones appear in the TCRdb table, and some are missing; sequencing was by immunoSEQ multiplex PCR. In the table there are fewer than 60,000 clones, 82% of which are singletons. Sequenced sample: peripheral blood. The source is a man at least 80 years old with COVID-19, enrolled during active disease.

The chain employs TRBV28 and TRBJ1-2, with 9 bases matching TRBD1. The trim removed 3 bases at V and 4 bases at J, leaving 3 bases unmatched. The CDR3 totals 14 residues. Germline CDR1 reads MDHEN; CDR2 reads SYDVKM. The CDR3 here is CASSLRQGGYGYTF. CDR3 DNA: TGTGCCAGCAGTTTGCGACAGGGGGGCTATGGCTACACCTTC.

The V call is TRBV7-8, the J call TRBJ1-1, with TRBD1 matching 7 bases. Unmatched junction bases numbered 20, after V lost 5 bases and J lost 8 bases. CDR1 SGHVS and CDR2 FQNEAQ come from the germline V gene. The CDR3 covers 17 residues. This chain's CDR3 is CASSRKGTALVGIEAFF. For the CDR3, the DNA is TGTGCCAGCAGCCGAAAGGGGACAGCCTTAGTCGGGATAGAAGCTTTCTTT.

This clone was counted once. The chain is built from TRBV28 and TRBJ2-7; 7 bases align to TRBD2. The CDR3 loop spans 14 amino acids. Trimming cost V 4 bases and J 7 bases; bases outside gene matches: 10. The germline CDR1 and CDR2 sequences are MDHEN and SYDVKM. In nucleotides, the CDR3 is TGTGCCAGCAGTTCCGGGGAGGGAACGAGGGAGCAGTACTTC. Protein sequence: CASSSGEGTREQYF.

This clone was picked up a small number of times. This chain joins TRBV11-2 and TRBJ2-3, with 10 bases identical to TRBD2. The ends lost 1 base at V and 2 bases at J; junction bases unmatched: 6. Germline V CDR1 and CDR2: SGHAT, FQNNGV. The CDR3 length is 17 residues. CDR3 amino acids: CASSLVASGSYTDTQYF. The CDR3 DNA follows: TGTGCCAGCAGCTTAGTGGCTAGCGGGAGCTACACAGATACGCAGTATTTT.

DNA of the CDR3: TGTGCCAGCAGCTTACTGGCCAGCGGACTTTTAGGCTACACCTTC. Encoded protein: CASSLLASGLLGYTF. This chain links TRBV7-9 with TRBJ1-2, with D unresolved. The CDR3 is made up of 15 amino acids. The V gene's germline CDR1 is SEHNR and CDR2 FQNEAQ (reference sequence). V was cut by 2 bases and J by 8 bases, with 18 bases left in between.

J is TRBJ1-5 and V is TRBV28; TRBD1 is a possible D gene (5 bases). The CDR3 contains 10 residues. Trimming removed 8 bases from V and 7 bases from J, with 6 bases in between. The germline gives CDR1 MDHEN, CDR2 SYDVKM. CDR3 residues: CASQGQPQHF. In DNA, the CDR3 is TGTGCCAGCCAGGGACAGCCCCAGCATTTT.

V gene TRBV6-2 or TRBV6-3 combines with J gene TRBJ2-3; 8 bases align to TRBD2. V gave up 0 bases and J gave up 5 bases; unmatched junction bases: 10. Germline values: CDR1 MNHEY, CDR2 SVGEGT. The CDR3 extends over 17 amino acids. The DNA for the CDR3 is TGTGCCAGCAGTTACTCTGGGCGGGGGGCCCAGGAAGATACGCAGTATTTT. Protein: CASSYSGRGAQEDTQYF.

J is TRBJ1-5 and V is TRBV19; D remains unclear. Trimming took 3 bases from V and 3 from J, leaving 3 bases between them. Germline values: CDR1 LNHDA, CDR2 SQIVND (reference sequence). The CDR3 contains 12 residues. CDR3 coding DNA: TGTGCCAGTAGTATGTACAATCAGCCCCAGCATTTT. It encodes CASSMYNQPQHF. Looking up the rest from reference TRBV19 and TRBJ1-5 gives the full variable domain: DGGITQSPKYLFRKEGQNVTLSCEQNLNHDAMYWYRQDPGQGLRLIYYSQIVNDFQKGDIAEGYSVSREKKESFPLTVTSAQKNPTAFYLCASSMYNQPQHFGDGTRLSIL.

CDR3 sequence: CSASAAGSTDTQYF. The CDR3 DNA is TGCAGCGCCTCCGCGGCAGGGAGCACAGATACGCAGTATTTT. The chain couples TRBV29-1 to TRBJ2-3, with D maybe TRBD1 (5 bases). Germline V lookup: CDR1 SQVTM, CDR2 ANQGSEA. The germline V and J ends were trimmed by 7 bases and 0 bases, with 14 bases remaining between them. The CDR3 runs to 14 residues.

In this sample, this clone turned up once. The V and J genes are TRBV20-1 and TRBJ2-5, with TRBD2 matching over 10 bases. After removal of 3 bases from V and 4 bases from J, the junction contained 8 bases not matched to a gene. The CDR3 consists of 15 residues. The V gene's germline CDR1 is DFQATT and CDR2 SNEGSKA (reference sequence). This CDR3 is CSASPERGGRETQYF. DNA for the CDR3: TGCAGTGCTAGTCCAGAGCGGGGGGGCCGAGAGACCCAGTACTTC.

This chain links TRBV24-1 with TRBJ2-3; TRBD1 might be the D (6 bases). Germline values: CDR1 KGHDR, CDR2 SFDVKD. The CDR3 length is 16 residues. V was pared by 3 bases and J by 2 bases, with 14 bases between. This chain's CDR3 is CATSDKGGATTDTQYF. CDR3 bases: TGTGCCACCAGTGATAAAGGGGGAGCGACCACAGATACGCAGTATTTT.

The genes are TRBV4-2 and TRBJ1-1; D perhaps matches TRBD1 (5 bases). Trimming pared 1 base from V and 5 bases from J, leaving 11 bases between. This CDR3 is built from 14 residues. Germline loops: CDR1 LGHNA, CDR2 YNFKEQ. The CDR3 spells CASSQVGGRTEAFF. CDR3 bases: TGTGCCAGCAGCCAAGTGGGGGGGAGAACTGAAGCTTTCTTT.

The rearrangement links TRBV7-2 to TRBJ2-1; tentatively, D is TRBD2 (5 bases). Trimming took 3 bases from V and 9 from J, leaving 12 bases between them. There are 13 residues in the CDR3. Germline CDR1 SGHTA, CDR2 FQGNSA. CDR3 loop: CASSLAVEGEQFF. For the CDR3, the DNA is TGTGCCAGCAGCTTGGCTGTAGAGGGTGAGCAGTTCTTC.

The CDR3 bases are TGTGCCAGCAGTCCCACCAGGGGGCGGGTGAATCAGCCCCAGCATTTT. Protein product: CASSPTRGRVNQPQHF. V and J are TRBV6-2 or TRBV6-3 and TRBJ1-5, with 8 bases matching TRBD1. With V trimmed by 5 bases and J by 4 bases, 10 bases remained unmatched. This CDR3 contains 16 residues. Germline CDR1 reads MNHEY; CDR2 reads SVGEGT.